One T cell receptor beta chain is described in this entry. Its target is unknown. Sequencing was performed with immunoSEQ multiplex PCR; in TCRdb, only in-frame clones are kept and a portion is missing. The data contain nearly 90,000 clones, about 90% of them singletons. The data were taken from a study of T cell responses to AZD1222 COVID-19 vaccine. Study-wide points: Increased Spike-specific TCR breadth and depth were observed after two AZD1222 doses. Females made up more of the donors, who were largely white British, and clonal diversity may have come out too low. Regions 160-218 and 743-854 dominated among vaccine-associated CD4 TCRs spanning spike. Variant regions that are unmutated are reportedly the target of nearly half of spike-specific TCRs.

This TCR came from an adult in good health. The input for sequencing was peripheral blood, taken on day 0 of MenACWY control vaccination.

Written as DNA, the CDR3 is TGTGCCAGCAGCCCAATCCGACAGCTCACTGAAGCTTTCTTT. Protein product: CASSPIRQLTEAFF. This rearrangement joins TRBV7-2 to TRBJ1-1; perhaps TRBD1 as D (5 bases). Germline V lookup: CDR1 SGHTA, CDR2 FQGNSA. The CDR3 totals 14 residues. The ends were cut back, 5 bases at V and 4 bases at J, with 14 bases in the middle.